Below are 12 T cell receptor beta chains sequenced from a single sample in a study of post-analysis software for immune sequencing data. These receptors have no known antigen. Study conclusions and caveats: The five TRBV segments detected at higher frequency in patients than in controls included TRBV5-6, TRBV5-1 and TRBV20-1.

Presence of unique molecular identifiers characterized the TCR beta cDNA libraries. MiXCR, run by TCRdb on the PCR reads, gives a single entry per CDR3 protein. The table lists 450,000 or so distinct CDR3 sequences, around 40% of them singletons. The sequenced sample consisted of blood. These TCRs come from a girl under 18 with multiple sclerosis.

This clonotype was seen more than once but under ten times. The rearrangement uses TRBV12-3 or TRBV12-4 and TRBJ1-1; D may be TRBD1 (5 bases). CDR3 length: 14 residues. V was trimmed by 3 bases and J by 4 bases, leaving 12 bases between them. The CDR3 DNA sequence: TGTGCCAGCAGTTTCCGGGGACGGGGCACTGAAGCTTTCTTT. Protein product: CASSFRGRGTEAFF.

The CDR3 loop is CASSLASLYTYYEQYF. Here the CDR3 DNA reads TGTGCCAGCAGCTTGGCCAGTCTTTACACTTACTACGAGCAGTACTTC. The chain has TRBV5-6 and TRBJ2-7; unclear D gene. This CDR3 contains 16 residues. Germline CDR1 SGHDT, CDR2 YYEEEE. V was pared by 0 bases and J by 3 bases, with 16 bases between. Drawing the rest from reference TRBV5-6 and TRBJ2-7, the complete variable domain is DAGVTQSPTHLIKTRGQQVTLRCSPKSGHDTVSWYQQALGQGPQFIFQYYEEEERQRGNFPDRFSGHQFPNYSSELNVNALLLGDSALYLCASSLASLYTYYEQYFGPGTRLTVT.

The V and J genes are TRBV5-1 and TRBJ2-5; D possibly corresponds to TRBD1 (5 bases). The J call is doubtful: the DNA matches TRBJ2-7 better. The germline CDR1 and CDR2 sequences are SGHRS and YFSETQ. The CDR3 runs to 13 residues. CDR3 sequence reads: CASRQGVLIEQYF. The CDR3 DNA follows: TGCGCCAGCAGGCAGGGCGTATTAATCGAGCAGTACTTC.

Only a few counts were recorded for this clonotype. The chain recombines TRBV7-9 with TRBJ2-7; D gene uncertain. This CDR3 comprises 14 residues. Trimming pared 7 bases from V and 4 bases from J, leaving 17 bases between. The germline V gene has CDR1 SEHNR and CDR2 FQNEAQ (reference sequence). The CDR3 spells CASKKSFGDYEQYF. DNA of the CDR3: TGTGCCAGCAAGAAAAGCTTCGGAGATTACGAGCAGTACTTC. Looking up the rest from reference TRBV7-9 and TRBJ2-7 gives the full variable domain: DTGVSQNPRHKITKRGQNVTFRCDPISEHNRLYWYRQTLGQGPEFLTYFQNEAQLEKSRLLSDRFSAERPKGSFSTLEIQRTEQGDSAMYLCASKKSFGDYEQYFGPGTRLTVT.

This chain joins TRBV6-2 or TRBV6-3 and TRBJ2-7; D may correspond to TRBD1 or TRBD2 (5 bases each). Trimming took 2 bases from V and 0 from J, leaving 14 bases between them. This CDR3 has 16 residues. CDR1 is MNHEY, CDR2 SVGEGT, per germline. CDR3 bases: TGTGCCAGCAGTTACCTTGGGGGACGGAGCTCCTACGAGCAGTACTTC. It encodes CASSYLGGRSSYEQYF.

This clonotype was counted only a few times. The chain uses TRBV12-3 or TRBV12-4 and TRBJ2-3; D is unclear. There are 15 residues in the CDR3. The V gene lost 2 bases and the J gene lost 0 bases, with 9 bases spanning the gap. CDR3 region: CASSLRVTSTDTQYF. For the CDR3, the DNA is TGTGCCAGCAGTTTAAGGGTTACTAGCACAGATACGCAGTATTTT.

This clonotype was observed a handful of times. The chain joins TRBV5-1 to TRBJ1-4; 9 positions agree with TRBD1. The V gene end was trimmed by 4 bases and the J gene end by 6 bases; junction bases not matched to a gene: 7. Germline V gene sequence: CDR1 SGHRS, CDR2 YFSETQ. CDR3 length equals 15 residues. The CDR3 spells CASSVDGTGYEKLFF. The CDR3 DNA sequence: TGCGCCAGCAGCGTCGACGGGACAGGGTATGAAAAACTGTTTTTT.

The CDR3 sequence: CASSQTIITDTQYF. The CDR3, as DNA: TGCGCCAGCAGCCAGACCATAATTACAGATACGCAGTATTTT. The chain carries TRBV5-1 and TRBJ2-3; D gene ambiguous. The CDR3 has 14 amino acids. Germline CDR1 reads SGHRS; CDR2 reads YFSETQ. Trimming removed 4 bases from V and 3 bases from J, with 12 bases in between.

J is TRBJ1-2 and V is TRBV28; D not certain. V lost 6 bases and J lost 0, with 14 bases in between. The V gene's germline CDR1 is MDHEN and CDR2 SYDVKM. The CDR3 contains 15 residues. CDR3 nucleotides: TGTGCCAGCAGACTGGCCGGGGTTGCTAACTATGGCTACACCTTC. Its translation: CASRLAGVANYGYTF.

The chain recombines TRBV5-1 with TRBJ2-1, with D possibly TRBD2 on 6 matching bases. CDR3 length: 18 residues. Germline V gene lookup returns CDR1 SGHRS and CDR2 YFSETQ. V was trimmed by 0 bases and J by 8 bases, leaving 24 bases between them. CDR3 bases: TGCGCCAGCAGCTTGGTGGGGACCCGACTAGACCTCCCCCATGAGCAGTTCTTC. It encodes CASSLVGTRLDLPHEQFF.

Ten or more counts support this clonotype. The rearrangement uses TRBV6-6 and TRBJ1-1; D perhaps matches TRBD1 (5 bases). This CDR3 contains 13 residues. Deletions cut 2 bases from V and 1 base from J, with 5 bases between. The V gene's germline CDR1 is MNHNY and CDR2 SVGAGI (reference sequence). Here the CDR3 DNA reads TGTGCCAGCAGTTACGGGGGGAACACTGAAGCTTTCTTT. Residues: CASSYGGNTEAFF.

Only a few counts were recorded for this clonotype. This rearrangement joins TRBV20-1 to TRBJ2-3; D perhaps matches TRBD1 (6 bases). The ends were cut back, 6 bases at V and 3 bases at J, with 16 bases in the middle. The CDR3 consists of 14 residues. Germline values: CDR1 DFQATT, CDR2 SNEGSKA (reference sequence). Here the CDR3 reads CSAHNRERTDTQYF. CDR3 nucleotide sequence: TGCAGTGCACACAACAGGGAGCGAACAGATACGCAGTATTTT.